This T cell receptor beta chain was retrieved from a study of liver allograft versus peripheral blood T cells. Study in general: In transplanted livers, T cell receptor repertoires were compared with those found in the recipients' peripheral blood. Findings and caveats of the study: Reportedly, the T cell receptor repertoires present inside liver allografts differed from those in peripheral blood.

This clonotype is labeled as medium-sized. Its antigen is still unknown. The germline V gene encodes CDR1 KGHDR and CDR2 SFDVKD. Germline trimming cut 12 bases from V and 10 bases from J; bases unmatched to any gene: 9. This CDR3 contains 12 residues. TCRdb reanalysed the reads using MiXCR and keeps one entry per CDR3 protein. The table lists approximately 12,000 distinct CDR3 sequences, about 23% of them singletons. The chain recombines TRBV24-1 with TRBJ1-1; 11 bases match TRBD1. This receptor was obtained from a human patient who had a liver transplant. The graft donor may have contributed some T cells. CDR3 sequence (DNA): TGTGCCTCCGAGGGGACAGGGGGTAGAGCTTTCTTT. This codes for CASEGTGGRAFF.